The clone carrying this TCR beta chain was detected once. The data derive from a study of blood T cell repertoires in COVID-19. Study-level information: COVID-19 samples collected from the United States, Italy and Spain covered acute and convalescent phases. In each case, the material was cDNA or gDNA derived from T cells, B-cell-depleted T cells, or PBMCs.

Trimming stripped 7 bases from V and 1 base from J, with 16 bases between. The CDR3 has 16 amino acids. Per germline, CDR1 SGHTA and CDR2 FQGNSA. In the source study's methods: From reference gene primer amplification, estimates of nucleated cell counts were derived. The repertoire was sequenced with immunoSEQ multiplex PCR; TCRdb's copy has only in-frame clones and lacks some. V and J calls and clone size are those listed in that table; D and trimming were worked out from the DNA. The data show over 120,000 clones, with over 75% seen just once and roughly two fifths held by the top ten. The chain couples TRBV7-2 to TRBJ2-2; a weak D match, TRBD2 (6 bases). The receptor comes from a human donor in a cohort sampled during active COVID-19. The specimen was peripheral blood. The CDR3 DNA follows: TGTGCCAGCACCCCCCGGGGTAGCGGGAACACCGGGGAGCTGTTTTTT. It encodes CASTPRGSGNTGELFF.